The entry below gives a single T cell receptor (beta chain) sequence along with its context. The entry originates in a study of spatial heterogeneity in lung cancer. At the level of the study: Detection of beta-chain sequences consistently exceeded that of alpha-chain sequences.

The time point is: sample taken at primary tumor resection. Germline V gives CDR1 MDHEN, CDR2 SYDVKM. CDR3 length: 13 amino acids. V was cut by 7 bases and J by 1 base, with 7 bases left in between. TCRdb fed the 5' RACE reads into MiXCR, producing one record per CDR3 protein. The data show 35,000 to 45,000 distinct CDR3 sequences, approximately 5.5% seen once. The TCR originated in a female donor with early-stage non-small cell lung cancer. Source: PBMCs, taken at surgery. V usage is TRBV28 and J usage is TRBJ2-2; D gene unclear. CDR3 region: CASTYLNTGELFF. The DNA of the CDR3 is TGTGCCAGCACTTACCTGAACACCGGGGAGCTGTTTTTT. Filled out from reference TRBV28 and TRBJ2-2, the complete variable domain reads DVKVTQSSRYLVKRTGEKVFLECVQDMDHENMFWYRQDPGLGLRLIYFSYDVKMKEKGDIPEGYSVSREKKERFSLILESASTNQTSMYLCASTYLNTGELFFGEGSRLTVL.